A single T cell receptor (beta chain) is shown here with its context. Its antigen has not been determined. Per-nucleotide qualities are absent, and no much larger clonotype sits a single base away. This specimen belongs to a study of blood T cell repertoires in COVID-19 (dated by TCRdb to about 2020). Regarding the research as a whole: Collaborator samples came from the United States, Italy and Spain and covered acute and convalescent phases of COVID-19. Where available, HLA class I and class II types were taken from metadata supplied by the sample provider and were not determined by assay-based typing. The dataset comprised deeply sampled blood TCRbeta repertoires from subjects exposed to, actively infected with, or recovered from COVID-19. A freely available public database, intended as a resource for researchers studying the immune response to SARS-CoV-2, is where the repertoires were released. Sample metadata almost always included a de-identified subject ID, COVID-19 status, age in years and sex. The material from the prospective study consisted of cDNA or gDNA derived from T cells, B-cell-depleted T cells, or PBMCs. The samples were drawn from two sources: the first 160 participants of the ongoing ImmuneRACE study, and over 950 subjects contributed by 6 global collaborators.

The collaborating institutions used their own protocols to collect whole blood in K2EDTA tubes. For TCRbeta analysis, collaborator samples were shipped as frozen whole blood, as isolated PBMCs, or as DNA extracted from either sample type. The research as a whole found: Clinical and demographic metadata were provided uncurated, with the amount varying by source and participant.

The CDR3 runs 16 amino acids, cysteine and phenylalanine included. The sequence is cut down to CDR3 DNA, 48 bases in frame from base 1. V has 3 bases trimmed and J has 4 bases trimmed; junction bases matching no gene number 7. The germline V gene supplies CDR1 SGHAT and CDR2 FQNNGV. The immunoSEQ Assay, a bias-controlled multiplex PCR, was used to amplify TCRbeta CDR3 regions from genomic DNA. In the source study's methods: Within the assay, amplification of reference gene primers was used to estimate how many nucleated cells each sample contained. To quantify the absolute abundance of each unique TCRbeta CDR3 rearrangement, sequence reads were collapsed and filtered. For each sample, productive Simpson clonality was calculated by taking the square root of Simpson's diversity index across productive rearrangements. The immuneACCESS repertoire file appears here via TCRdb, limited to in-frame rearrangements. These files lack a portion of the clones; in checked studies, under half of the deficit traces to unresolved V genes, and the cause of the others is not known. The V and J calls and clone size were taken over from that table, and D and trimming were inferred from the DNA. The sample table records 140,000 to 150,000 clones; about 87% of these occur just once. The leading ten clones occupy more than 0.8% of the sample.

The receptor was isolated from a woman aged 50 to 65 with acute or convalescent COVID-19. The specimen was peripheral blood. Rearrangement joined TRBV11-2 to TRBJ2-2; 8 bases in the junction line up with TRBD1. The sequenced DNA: TGTGCCAGCAGCTTGCGGACAGGGTATGGCACCGGGGAGCTGTTTTTT. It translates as CASSLRTGYGTGELFF.